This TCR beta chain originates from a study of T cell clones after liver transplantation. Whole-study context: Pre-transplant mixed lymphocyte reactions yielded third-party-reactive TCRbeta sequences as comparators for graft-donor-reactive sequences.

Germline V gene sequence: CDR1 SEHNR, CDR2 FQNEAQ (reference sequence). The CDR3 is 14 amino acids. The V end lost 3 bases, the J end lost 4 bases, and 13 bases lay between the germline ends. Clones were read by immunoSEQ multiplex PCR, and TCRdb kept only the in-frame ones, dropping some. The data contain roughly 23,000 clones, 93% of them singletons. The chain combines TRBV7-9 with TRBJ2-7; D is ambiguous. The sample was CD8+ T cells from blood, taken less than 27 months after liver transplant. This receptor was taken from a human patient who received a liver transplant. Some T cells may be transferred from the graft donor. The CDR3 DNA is TGTGCCAGCAGCTTTGTGGGTCCGCAATACGAGCAGTACTTC. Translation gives CASSFVGPQYEQYF.